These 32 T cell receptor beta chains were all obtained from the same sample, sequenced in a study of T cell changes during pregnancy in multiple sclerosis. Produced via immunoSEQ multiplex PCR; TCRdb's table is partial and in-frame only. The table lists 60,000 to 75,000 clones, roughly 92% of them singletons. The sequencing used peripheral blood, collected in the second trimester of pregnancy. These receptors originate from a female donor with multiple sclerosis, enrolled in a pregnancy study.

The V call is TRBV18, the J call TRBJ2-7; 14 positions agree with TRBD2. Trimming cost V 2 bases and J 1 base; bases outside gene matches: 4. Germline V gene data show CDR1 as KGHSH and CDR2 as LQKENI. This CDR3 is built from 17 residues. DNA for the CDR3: TGTGCCAGCTCACCAGGGACTAGCGGGAGCACATCCTACGAGCAGTACTTC. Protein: CASSPGTSGSTSYEQYF.

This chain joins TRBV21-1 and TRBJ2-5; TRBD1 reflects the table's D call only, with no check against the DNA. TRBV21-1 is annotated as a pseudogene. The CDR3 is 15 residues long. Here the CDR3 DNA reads TGTGCCAGCAGCAACCTTCGGACAGGGACAGAGACCCAGTACTTC. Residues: CASSNLRTGTETQYF.

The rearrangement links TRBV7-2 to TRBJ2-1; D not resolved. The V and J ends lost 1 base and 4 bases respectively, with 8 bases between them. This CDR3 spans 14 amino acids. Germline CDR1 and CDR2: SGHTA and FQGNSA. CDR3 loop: CASSLVADYNEQFF. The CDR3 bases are TGTGCCAGCAGCTTAGTGGCAGATTACAATGAGCAGTTCTTC.

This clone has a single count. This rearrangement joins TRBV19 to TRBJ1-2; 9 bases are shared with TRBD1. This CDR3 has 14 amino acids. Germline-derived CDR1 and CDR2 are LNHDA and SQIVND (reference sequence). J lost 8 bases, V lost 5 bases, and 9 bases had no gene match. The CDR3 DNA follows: TGTGCCAGTAGTTTGGCCGGGACAGGGTTCGGCTACACCTTC. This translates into CASSLAGTGFGYTF.

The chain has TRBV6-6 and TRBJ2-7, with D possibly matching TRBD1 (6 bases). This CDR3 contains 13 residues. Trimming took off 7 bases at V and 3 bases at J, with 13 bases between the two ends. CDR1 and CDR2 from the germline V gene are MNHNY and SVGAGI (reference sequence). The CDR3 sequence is CASTHRVNYEQYF. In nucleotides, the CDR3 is TGTGCCAGCACTCACAGGGTTAACTACGAGCAGTACTTC.

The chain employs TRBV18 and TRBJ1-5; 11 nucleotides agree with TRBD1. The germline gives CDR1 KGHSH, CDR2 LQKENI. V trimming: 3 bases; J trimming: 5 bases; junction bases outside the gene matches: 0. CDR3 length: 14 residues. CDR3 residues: CASSPGQGDQPQHF. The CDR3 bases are TGTGCCAGCTCACCGGGACAGGGGGATCAGCCCCAGCATTTT.

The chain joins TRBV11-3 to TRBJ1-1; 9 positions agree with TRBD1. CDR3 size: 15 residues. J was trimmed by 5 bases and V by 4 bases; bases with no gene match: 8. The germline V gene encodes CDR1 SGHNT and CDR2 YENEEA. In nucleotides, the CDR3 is TGTGCCAGCAGCTCGGGACAGGGAGAAACAACTGAAGCTTTCTTT. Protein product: CASSSGQGETTEAFF.

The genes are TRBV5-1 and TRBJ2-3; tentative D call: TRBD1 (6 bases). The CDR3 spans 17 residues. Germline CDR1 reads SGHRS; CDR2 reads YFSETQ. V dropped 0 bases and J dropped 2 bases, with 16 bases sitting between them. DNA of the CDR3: TGCGCCAGCAGCTTGGACGAGGGGGAATCTTTCACAGATACGCAGTATTTT. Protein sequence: CASSLDEGESFTDTQYF.

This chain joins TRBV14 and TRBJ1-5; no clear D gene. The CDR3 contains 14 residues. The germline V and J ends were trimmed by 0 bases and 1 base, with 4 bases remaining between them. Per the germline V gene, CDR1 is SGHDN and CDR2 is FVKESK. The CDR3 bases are TGTGCCAGCAGCCAAGATAGCAGCAATCAGCCCCAGCATTTT. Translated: CASSQDSSNQPQHF.

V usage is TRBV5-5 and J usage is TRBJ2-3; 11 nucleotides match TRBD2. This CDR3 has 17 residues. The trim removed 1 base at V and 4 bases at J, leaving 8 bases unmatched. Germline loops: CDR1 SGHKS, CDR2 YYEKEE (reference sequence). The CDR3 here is CASSLRLIAGGADTQYF. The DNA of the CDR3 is TGTGCCAGCAGCTTGCGGCTAATAGCGGGGGGGGCAGATACGCAGTATTTT.

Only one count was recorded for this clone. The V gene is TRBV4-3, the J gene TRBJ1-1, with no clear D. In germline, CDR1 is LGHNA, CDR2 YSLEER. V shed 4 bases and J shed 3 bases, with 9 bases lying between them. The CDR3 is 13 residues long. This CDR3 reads CASSRLLDTEAFF. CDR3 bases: TGCGCCAGCAGCCGCCTATTAGACACTGAAGCTTTCTTT.

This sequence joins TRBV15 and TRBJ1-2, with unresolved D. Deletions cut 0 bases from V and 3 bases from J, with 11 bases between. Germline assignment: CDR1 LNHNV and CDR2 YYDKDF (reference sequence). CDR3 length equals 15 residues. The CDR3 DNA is TGTGCCACCAGCAGAGAAGTTGTCGGTTACTATGGCTACACCTTC. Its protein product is CATSREVVGYYGYTF.

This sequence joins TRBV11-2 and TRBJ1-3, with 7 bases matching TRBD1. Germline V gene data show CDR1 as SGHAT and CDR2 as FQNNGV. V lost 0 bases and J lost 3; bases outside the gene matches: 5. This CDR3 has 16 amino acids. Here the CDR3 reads CASSLDRTGNGNTIYF. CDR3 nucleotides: TGTGCCAGCAGCTTAGACAGGACAGGAAATGGAAACACCATATATTTT. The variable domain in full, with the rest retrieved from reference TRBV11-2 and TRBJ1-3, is EAGVAQSPRYKIIEKRQSVAFWCNPISGHATLYWYQQILGQGPKLLIQFQNNGVVDDSQLPKDRFSAERLKGVDSTLKIQPAKLEDSAVYLCASSLDRTGNGNTIYFGEGSWLTVV.

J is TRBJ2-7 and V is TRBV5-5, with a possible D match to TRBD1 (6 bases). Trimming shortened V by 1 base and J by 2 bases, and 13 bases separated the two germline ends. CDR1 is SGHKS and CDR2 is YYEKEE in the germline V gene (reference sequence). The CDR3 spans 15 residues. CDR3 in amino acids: CASSLHRQVPYEQYF. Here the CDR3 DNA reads TGTGCCAGCAGCTTGCATCGACAGGTACCCTACGAGCAGTACTTC.

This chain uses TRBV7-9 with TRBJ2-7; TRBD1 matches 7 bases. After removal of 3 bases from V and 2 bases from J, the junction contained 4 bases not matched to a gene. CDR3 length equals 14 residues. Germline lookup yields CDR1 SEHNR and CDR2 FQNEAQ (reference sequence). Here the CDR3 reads CASSFLDRTYEQYF. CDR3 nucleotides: TGTGCCAGCAGCTTTTTGGACAGGACCTACGAGCAGTACTTC. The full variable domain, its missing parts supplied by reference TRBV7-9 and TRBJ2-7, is DTGVSQNPRHKITKRGQNVTFRCDPISEHNRLYWYRQTLGQGPEFLTYFQNEAQLEKSRLLSDRFSAERPKGSFSTLEIQRTEQGDSAMYLCASSFLDRTYEQYFGPGTRLTVT.

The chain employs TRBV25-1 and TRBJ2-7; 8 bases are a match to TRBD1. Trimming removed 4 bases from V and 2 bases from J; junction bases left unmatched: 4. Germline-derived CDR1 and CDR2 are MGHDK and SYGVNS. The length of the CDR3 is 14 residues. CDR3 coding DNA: TGTGCCAGCAGTGTAACGGACAGGGCCTACGAGCAGTACTTC. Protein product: CASSVTDRAYEQYF.

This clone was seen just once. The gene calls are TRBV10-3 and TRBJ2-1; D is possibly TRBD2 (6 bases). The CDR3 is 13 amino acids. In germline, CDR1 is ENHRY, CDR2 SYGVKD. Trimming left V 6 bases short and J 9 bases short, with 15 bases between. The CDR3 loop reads CAIRAGLAGEQFF. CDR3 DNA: TGTGCCATCAGGGCGGGGCTAGCAGGTGAGCAGTTCTTC.

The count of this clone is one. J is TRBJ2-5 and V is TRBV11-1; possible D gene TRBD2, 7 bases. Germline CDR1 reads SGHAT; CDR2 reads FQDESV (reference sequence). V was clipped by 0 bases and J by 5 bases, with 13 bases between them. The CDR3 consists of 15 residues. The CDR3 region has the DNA TGTGCCAGCAGCTTAGCGGGGGGGCCCCGGGAGACCCAGTACTTC. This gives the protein CASSLAGGPRETQYF.

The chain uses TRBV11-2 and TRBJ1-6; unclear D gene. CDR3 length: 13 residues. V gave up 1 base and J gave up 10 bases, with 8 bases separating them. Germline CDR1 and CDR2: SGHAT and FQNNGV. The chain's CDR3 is CASSLVRASPLHF. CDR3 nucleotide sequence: TGTGCCAGCAGCTTAGTGCGGGCATCACCCCTCCACTTT.

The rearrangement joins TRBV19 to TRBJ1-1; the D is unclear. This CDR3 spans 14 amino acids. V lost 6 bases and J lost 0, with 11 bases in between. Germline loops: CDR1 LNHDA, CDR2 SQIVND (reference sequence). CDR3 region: CASSPRDLNTEAFF. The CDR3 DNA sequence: TGTGCCAGTAGCCCCCGGGATCTGAACACTGAAGCTTTCTTT.

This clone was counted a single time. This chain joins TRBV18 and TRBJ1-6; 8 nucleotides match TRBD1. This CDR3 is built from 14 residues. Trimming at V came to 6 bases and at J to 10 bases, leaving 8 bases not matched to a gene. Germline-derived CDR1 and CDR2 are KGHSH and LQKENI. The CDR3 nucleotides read TGTGCCAGCTCCAAGACAGGGGTTGACTCACCCCTCCACTTT. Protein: CASSKTGVDSPLHF.

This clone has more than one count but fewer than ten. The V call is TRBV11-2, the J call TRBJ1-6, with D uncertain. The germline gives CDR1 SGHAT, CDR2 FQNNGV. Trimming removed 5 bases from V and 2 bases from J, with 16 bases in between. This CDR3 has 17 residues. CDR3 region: CASSTLGKEAYNSPLHF. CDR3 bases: TGTGCCAGCAGCACACTTGGGAAGGAGGCCTATAATTCACCCCTCCACTTT.

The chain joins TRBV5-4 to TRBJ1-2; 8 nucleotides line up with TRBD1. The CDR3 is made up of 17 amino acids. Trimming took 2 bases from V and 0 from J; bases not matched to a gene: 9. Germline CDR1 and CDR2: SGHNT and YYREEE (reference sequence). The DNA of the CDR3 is TGTGCCAGCAGCTTACGAATTACAGGGGGTGCTAACTATGGCTACACCTTC. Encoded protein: CASSLRITGGANYGYTF.

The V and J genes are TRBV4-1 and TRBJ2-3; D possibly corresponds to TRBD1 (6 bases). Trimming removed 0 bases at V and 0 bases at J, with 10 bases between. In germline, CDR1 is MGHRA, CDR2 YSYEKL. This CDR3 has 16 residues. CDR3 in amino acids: CASSQDQRGSTDTQYF. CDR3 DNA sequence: TGCGCCAGCAGCCAAGATCAAAGGGGGAGCACAGATACGCAGTATTTT.

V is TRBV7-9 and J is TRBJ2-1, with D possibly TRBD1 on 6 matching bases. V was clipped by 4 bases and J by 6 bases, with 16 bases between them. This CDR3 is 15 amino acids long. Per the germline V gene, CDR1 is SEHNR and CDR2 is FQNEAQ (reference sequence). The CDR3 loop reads CASSSSYRVSNEQFF. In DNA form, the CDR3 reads TGTGCCAGCAGCTCCTCTTACAGGGTCTCCAATGAGCAGTTCTTC.

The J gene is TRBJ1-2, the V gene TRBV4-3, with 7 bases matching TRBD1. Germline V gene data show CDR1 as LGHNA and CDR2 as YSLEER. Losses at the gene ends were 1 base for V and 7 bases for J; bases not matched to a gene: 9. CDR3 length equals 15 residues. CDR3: CASSQGDRYRGGYTF. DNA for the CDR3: TGCGCCAGCAGCCAAGGGGACCGTTACAGGGGTGGCTACACCTTC.

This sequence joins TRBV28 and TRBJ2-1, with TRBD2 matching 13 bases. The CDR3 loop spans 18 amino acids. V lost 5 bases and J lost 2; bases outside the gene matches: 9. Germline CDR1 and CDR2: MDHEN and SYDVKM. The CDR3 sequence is CASSPHPGTSGTYNEQFF. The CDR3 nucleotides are TGTGCCAGCAGTCCCCATCCCGGGACTAGCGGGACCTACAATGAGCAGTTCTTC.

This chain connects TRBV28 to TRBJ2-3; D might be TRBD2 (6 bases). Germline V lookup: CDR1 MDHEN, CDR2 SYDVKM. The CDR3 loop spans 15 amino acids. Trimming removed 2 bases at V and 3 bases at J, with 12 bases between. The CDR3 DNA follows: TGTGCCAGCAGTTTAAGTCGTGGAGGGACAGATACGCAGTATTTT. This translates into CASSLSRGGTDTQYF.

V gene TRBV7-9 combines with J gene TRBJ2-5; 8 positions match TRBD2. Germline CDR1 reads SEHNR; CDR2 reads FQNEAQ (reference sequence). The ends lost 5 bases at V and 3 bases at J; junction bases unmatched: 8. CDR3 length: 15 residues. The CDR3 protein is CASSQTGLGKETQYF. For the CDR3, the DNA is TGTGCCAGCAGCCAAACGGGACTAGGGAAAGAGACCCAGTACTTC.

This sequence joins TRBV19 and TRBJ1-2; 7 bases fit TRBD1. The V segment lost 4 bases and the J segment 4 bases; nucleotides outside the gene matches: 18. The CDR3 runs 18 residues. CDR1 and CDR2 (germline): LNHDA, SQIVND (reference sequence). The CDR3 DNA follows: TGTGCCAGTAGTAGCGCTTTGGGAACAGGGGTGGCGAGCTATGGCTACACCTTC. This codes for CASSSALGTGVASYGYTF.

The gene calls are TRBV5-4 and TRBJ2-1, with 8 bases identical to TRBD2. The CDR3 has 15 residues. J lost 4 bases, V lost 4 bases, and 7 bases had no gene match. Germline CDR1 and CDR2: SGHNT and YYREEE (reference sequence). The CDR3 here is CASSQRTGGYNEQFF. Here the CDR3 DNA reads TGTGCCAGCAGCCAAAGAACGGGAGGGTACAATGAGCAGTTCTTC.

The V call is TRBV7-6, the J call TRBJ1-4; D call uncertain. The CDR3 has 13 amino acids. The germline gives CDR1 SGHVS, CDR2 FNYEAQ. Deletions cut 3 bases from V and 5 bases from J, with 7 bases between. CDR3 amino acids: CASSLRLNEKLFF. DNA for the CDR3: TGTGCCAGCAGCTTGAGACTGAATGAAAAACTGTTTTTT.